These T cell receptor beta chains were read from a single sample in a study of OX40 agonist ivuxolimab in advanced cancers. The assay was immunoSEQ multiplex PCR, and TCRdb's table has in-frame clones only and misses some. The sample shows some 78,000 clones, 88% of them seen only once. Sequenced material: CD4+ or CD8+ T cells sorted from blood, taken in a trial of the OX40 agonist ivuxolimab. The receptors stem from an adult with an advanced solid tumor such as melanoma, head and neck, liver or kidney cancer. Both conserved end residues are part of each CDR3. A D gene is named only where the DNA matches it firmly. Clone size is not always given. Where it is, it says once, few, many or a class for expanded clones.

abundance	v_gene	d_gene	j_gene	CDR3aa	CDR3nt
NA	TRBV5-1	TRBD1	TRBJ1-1	CASTSYTGQGRTEAFF	TGCGCCAGCACCTCGTATACGGGACAGGGGCGGACTGAAGCTTTCTTT
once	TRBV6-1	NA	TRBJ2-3	CASSEIGGGSDTQYF	TGTGCCAGCAGTGAAATAGGGGGGGGCTCAGATACGCAGTATTTT
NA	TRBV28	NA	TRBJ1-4	CASARTPNEKLFF	TGTGCCAGCGCGAGGACCCCTAATGAAAAACTGTTTTTT
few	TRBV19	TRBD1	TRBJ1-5	CASGRGTYQPQHF	TGTGCCAGTGGCAGGGGGACTTATCAGCCCCAGCATTTT
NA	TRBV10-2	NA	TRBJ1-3	CASSGYGGNSGNTIYF	TGCGCCAGCAGTGGGTACGGGGGAAACTCTGGAAACACCATATATTTT
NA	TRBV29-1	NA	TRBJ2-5	CSVDVGETQYF	TGCAGCGTCGACGTGGGAGAGACCCAGTACTTC
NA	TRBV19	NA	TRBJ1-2	CASSTGTNWGGYTF	TGTGCCAGCTCCACCGGGACAAATTGGGGTGGCTACACCTTC
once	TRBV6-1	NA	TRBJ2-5	CASTLRGQETQYF	TGTGCCAGCACCCTGCGGGGACAAGAGACCCAGTACTTC
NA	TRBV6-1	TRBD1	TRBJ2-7	CASHRGRSYEQYF	TGTGCCTCACACAGGGGGCGCTCCTACGAGCAGTACTTC
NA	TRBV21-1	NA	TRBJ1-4	CASSKEGATNEKLFF	TGTGCCAGCAGCAAAGAGGGGGCAACTAATGAAAAACTGTTTTTT
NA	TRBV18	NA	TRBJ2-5	CASSSELLDSRGTQYF	TGTGCCAGCTCATCAGAACTACTGGACTCCCGAGGGACCCAGTACTTC
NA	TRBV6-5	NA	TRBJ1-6	CASSKGPRTAAPLHF	TGTGCCAGCAGTAAAGGCCCCCGGACGGCCGCACCCCTCCACTTT
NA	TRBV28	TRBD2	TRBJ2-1	CASSSPGGGGGFNNEQFF	TGTGCCAGCAGTTCTCCCGGGGGAGGCGGGGGATTCAACAATGAGCAGTTCTTC
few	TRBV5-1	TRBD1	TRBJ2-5	CASLRTGEETQYF	TGCGCCAGTTTAAGGACAGGGGAAGAGACCCAGTACTTC
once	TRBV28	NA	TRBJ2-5	CASTAGTQETQYF	TGTGCCAGCACCGCCGGGACTCAAGAGACCCAGTACTTC
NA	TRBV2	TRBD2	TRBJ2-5	CASSRRVGGSGETQYF	TGTGCCAGCAGTCGTCGAGTGGGGGGGTCCGGAGAGACCCAGTACTTC
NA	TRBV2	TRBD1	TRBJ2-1	CASSVLGTEQSEQFF	TGTGCCAGCAGTGTGTTAGGGACAGAGCAGTCCGAGCAGTTCTTC
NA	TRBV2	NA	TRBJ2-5	CASRNPIWEETRYF	TGTGCCAGCAGGAACCCCATTTGGGAAGAGACCCGGTACTTC
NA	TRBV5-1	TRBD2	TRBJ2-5	CASSFQGGQETQYF	TGCGCCAGCAGCTTCCAGGGAGGGCAAGAGACCCAGTACTTC
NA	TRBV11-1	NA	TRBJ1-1	CASSTKSSEAFF	TGTGCCAGCAGCACAAAGAGCTCTGAAGCTTTCTTT
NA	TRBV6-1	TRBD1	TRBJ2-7	CASTEQGVTYEQYF	TGTGCCAGCACCGAGCAGGGGGTAACCTACGAGCAGTACTTC
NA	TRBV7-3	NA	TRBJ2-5	CASSLTGAGETQYF	TGTGCCAGCAGCTTAACAGGGGCGGGAGAGACCCAGTACTTC
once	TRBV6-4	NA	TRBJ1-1	CASRSTENTEAFF	TGTGCCAGCAGATCGACAGAGAACACTGAAGCTTTCTTT
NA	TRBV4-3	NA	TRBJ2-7	CASSQGRTYEQYF	TGCGCCAGCAGCCAAGGAAGGACCTACGAGCAGTACTTC
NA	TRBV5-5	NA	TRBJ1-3	CASSYRNTIYF	TGTGCCAGCAGCTACAGAAACACCATATATTTT
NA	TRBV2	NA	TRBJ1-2	CASSEQDTHRNYGYTF	TGTGCCAGCAGTGAGCAGGACACCCACCGAAACTATGGCTACACCTTC
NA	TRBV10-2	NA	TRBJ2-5	CASAWGGIGETQYF	TGCGCCAGCGCATGGGGGGGCATAGGAGAGACCCAGTACTTC
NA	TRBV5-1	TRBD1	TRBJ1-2	CASSLAGGANYGYTF	TGCGCCAGCAGCTTGGCAGGGGGAGCTAACTATGGCTACACCTTC
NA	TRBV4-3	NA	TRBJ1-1	CASSQVYREAAFF	TGCGCCAGCAGCCAAGTTTACAGGGAGGCGGCTTTCTTT
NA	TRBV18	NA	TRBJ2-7	CASSEQANTYEQYF	TGTGCCAGCTCGGAGCAGGCCAACACATACGAGCAGTACTTC
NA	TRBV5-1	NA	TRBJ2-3	CASSPSGRSTDTQYF	TGCGCCAGCAGCCCCTCGGGGCGTAGCACAGATACGCAGTATTTT
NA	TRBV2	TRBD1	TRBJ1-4	CASTATGGPNEKLFF	TGTGCCAGCACCGCGACAGGGGGGCCTAATGAAAAACTGTTTTTT
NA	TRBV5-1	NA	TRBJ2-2	CASSLVGYTGELFF	TGCGCCAGCAGCTTGGTTGGGTACACCGGGGAGCTGTTTTTT
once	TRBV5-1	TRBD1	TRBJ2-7	CASSPGQGTAYEQYF	TGCGCCAGCAGCCCCGGACAGGGGACAGCCTACGAGCAGTACTTC
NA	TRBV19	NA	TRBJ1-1	CASSARSGGNTEAFF	TGTGCCAGTAGTGCCCGATCCGGGGGGAACACTGAAGCTTTCTTT
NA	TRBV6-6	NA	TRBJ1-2	CASSPGAGYGYTF	TGTGCCAGCAGCCCCGGGGCGGGGTATGGCTACACCTTC
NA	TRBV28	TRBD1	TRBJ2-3	CAIYGDRTGTDTQYF	TGTGCCATCTACGGAGATCGGACAGGGACAGATACGCAGTATTTT
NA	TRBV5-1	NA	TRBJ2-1	CASSLDTYNEQFF	TGCGCCAGCAGCTTAGACACTTACAATGAGCAGTTCTTC
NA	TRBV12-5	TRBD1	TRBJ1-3	CASGLEGGGGNTIYF	TGTGCTAGTGGTTTGGAAGGGGGCGGTGGAAACACCATATATTTT
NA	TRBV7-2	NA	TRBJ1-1	CASSLEALSTEAFF	TGTGCCAGCAGCTTAGAGGCCCTGAGCACTGAAGCTTTCTTT
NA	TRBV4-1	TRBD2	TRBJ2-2	CASSQEAGGYTGELFF	TGCGCCAGCAGCCAAGAGGCGGGGGGGTACACCGGGGAGCTGTTTTTT
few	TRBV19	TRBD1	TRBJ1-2	CASSWQGVGGYTF	TGTGCCAGTAGTTGGCAGGGGGTTGGTGGCTACACCTTC
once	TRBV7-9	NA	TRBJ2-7	CASSFLSMSYEQYF	TGTGCCAGCAGCTTTCTCTCAATGTCCTACGAGCAGTACTTC
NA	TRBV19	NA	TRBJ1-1	CASSIEWAGEAFF	TGTGCCAGTAGTATAGAATGGGCGGGAGAAGCTTTCTTT
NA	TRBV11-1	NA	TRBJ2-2	CASSLAGQWMTGELFF	TGTGCCAGCAGCTTAGCGGGGCAGTGGATGACCGGGGAGCTGTTTTTT
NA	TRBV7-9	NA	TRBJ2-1	CASSLGQWGATDEQFF	TGTGCCAGCAGCTTAGGGCAGTGGGGGGCCACTGATGAGCAGTTCTTC
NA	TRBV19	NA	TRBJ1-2	CASSIFPLTGTNYGYTF	TGTGCCAGTAGTATTTTCCCCCTGACGGGAACTAACTATGGCTACACCTTC
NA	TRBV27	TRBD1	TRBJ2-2	CASSPRIRTGAGIGSGELFF	TGTGCCAGCAGTCCAAGGATTCGGACAGGGGCGGGTATAGGCTCCGGGGAGCTGTTTTTT
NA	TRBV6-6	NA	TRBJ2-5	CASSREQETQYF	TGTGCCAGCAGTAGAGAACAAGAGACCCAGTACTTC
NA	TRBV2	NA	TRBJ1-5	CASSESNQPQHF	TGTGCCAGCAGTGAGAGCAATCAGCCCCAGCATTTT
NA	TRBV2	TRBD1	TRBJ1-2	CASSAQGGRDGYTF	TGTGCCAGCAGCGCCCAAGGGGGCAGGGACGGCTACACCTTC
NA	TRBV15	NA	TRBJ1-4	CATSWYGFEKLFF	TGTGCCACCTCTTGGTACGGATTCGAAAAACTGTTTTTT
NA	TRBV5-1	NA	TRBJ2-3	CASVKGVSTDTQYF	TGCGCCAGCGTGAAGGGAGTAAGCACAGATACGCAGTATTTT